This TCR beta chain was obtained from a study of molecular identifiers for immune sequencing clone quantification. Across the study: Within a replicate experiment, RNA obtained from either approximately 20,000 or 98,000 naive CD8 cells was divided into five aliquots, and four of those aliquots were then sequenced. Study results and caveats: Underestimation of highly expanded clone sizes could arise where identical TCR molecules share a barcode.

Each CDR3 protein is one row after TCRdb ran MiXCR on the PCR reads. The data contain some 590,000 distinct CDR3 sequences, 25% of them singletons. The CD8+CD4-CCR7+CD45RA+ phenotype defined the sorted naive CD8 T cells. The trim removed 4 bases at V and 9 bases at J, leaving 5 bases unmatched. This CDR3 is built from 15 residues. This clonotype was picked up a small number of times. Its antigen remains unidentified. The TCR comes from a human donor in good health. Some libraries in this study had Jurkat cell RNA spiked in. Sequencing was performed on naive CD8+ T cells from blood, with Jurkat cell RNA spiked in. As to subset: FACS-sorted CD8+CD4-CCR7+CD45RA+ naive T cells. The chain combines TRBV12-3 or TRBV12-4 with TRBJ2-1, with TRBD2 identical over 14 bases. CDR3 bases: TGTGCCAGCAGTTCGCTGACTAGCGGGAGGGGTGAGCAGTTCTTC. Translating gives CASSSLTSGRGEQFF.